The source of this TCR beta chain is a study of blood T cell repertoires in COVID-19. The V gene's germline CDR1 is GTSNPN and CDR2 SVGIG (reference sequence). The V gene lost 5 bases and the J gene lost 8 bases, with 22 bases spanning the gap. The CDR3 loop spans 15 amino acids. Patients at the Seattle site were enrolled during active infection and followed longitudinally. TCRdb keeps only in-frame clones here, not all; method: immunoSEQ multiplex PCR. The data contain 100,000 to 150,000 clones, about four fifths of them singletons. The chain uses TRBV30 and TRBJ1-5; D perhaps matches TRBD1 (5 bases). The TCR originated in a man aged 30-40 years with COVID-19, enrolled during active disease. The material sequenced was peripheral blood. CDR3: CAWSPPRAIREPQHF. CDR3 DNA sequence: TGTGCCTGGTCCCCGCCCCGGGCCATCAGGGAGCCCCAGCATTTT. Based on the CDR3 plus reference TRBV30 and TRBJ1-5, the full variable domain is SQTIHQWPATLVQPVGSPLSLECTVEGTSNPNLYWYRQAAGRGLQLLFYSVGIGQISSEVPQNLSASRPQDRQFILSSKKLLLSDSGFYLCAWSPPRAIREPQHFGDGTRLSIL.